A single sample is the source of the 10 T cell receptor beta chains below, sequenced in a study of a mutant IDH1 vaccine in newly diagnosed glioma. Assay used: immunoSEQ multiplex PCR; TCRdb lists only in-frame clones, some missing. Of about 54,000 clones in the sample, roughly 84% were seen once. The sample's time point: week 35, safety follow-up. Every vaccine dose comprised 300 ug of mutant IDH1 20-mer peptide plus topical imiquimod. These TCRs' antigens remain unknown. The material sequenced was PBMCs, taken from a glioma patient whose treatment included an IDH1 peptide vaccine. All receptors derive from a woman between 18 and 29 years old with glioma.

The genes are TRBV9 and TRBJ2-7; the match to TRBD2 covers 15 bases. Germline V gives CDR1 SGDLS, CDR2 YYNGEE. The CDR3 extends over 16 amino acids. J lost 7 bases, V lost 4 bases, and 9 bases had no gene match. The CDR3 loop is CASSYGLAGGPREQYF. DNA for the CDR3: TGTGCCAGCAGCTATGGACTAGCGGGAGGGCCGAGGGAGCAGTACTTC.

This clone was seen once. This chain joins TRBV6-1 and TRBJ1-2; D not certain. The germline V gene has CDR1 MNHNS and CDR2 SASEGT. With 6 bases removed from V and 5 bases from J, the gap between germline ends came to 13 bases. The length of the CDR3 is 13 residues. The CDR3 DNA is TGTGCCAGCAGGTATCCCGACTCTTATGGCTACACCTTC. It is translated as CASRYPDSYGYTF.

The chain uses TRBV29-1 and TRBJ1-1, with TRBD1 as a possible D gene (5 bases). The CDR3 consists of 13 residues. Germline V gives CDR1 SQVTM, CDR2 ANQGSEA. The V gene lost 3 bases and the J gene lost 1 base, with 9 bases spanning the gap. The CDR3, as DNA: TGCAGCGTTGAGGGGACGGGGAACACTGAAGCTTTCTTT. Amino acid sequence: CSVEGTGNTEAFF.

The chain uses TRBV6-5 and TRBJ2-5; 9 bases are a match to TRBD1. The ends lost 6 bases at V and 2 bases at J; junction bases unmatched: 7. The CDR3 is 15 amino acids. Germline values: CDR1 MNHEY, CDR2 SVGAGI. The CDR3 region is CASRADRGLQETQYF. In nucleotides, the CDR3 is TGTGCCAGCAGGGCCGACAGGGGGTTACAAGAGACCCAGTACTTC.

The genes are TRBV9 and TRBJ2-7; perhaps TRBD2 as D (6 bases). The V and J ends lost 3 bases and 5 bases respectively, with 18 bases between them. Germline lookup yields CDR1 SGDLS and CDR2 YYNGEE. There are 15 residues in the CDR3. The CDR3 bases are TGTGCCAGCAGCGACATCGATGCGGGGCTACACGAGCAGTACTTC. Protein: CASSDIDAGLHEQYF.

The chain couples TRBV10-3 to TRBJ1-2; D is undetermined. Germline CDR1 reads ENHRY; CDR2 reads SYGVKD. The V and J ends lost 0 bases and 6 bases respectively, with 11 bases between them. The length of the CDR3 is 14 residues. In DNA, the CDR3 is TGTGCCATCAGTGAGTCTGGTGGTCCGGATGGCTACACCTTC. It encodes CAISESGGPDGYTF.

The chain combines TRBV29-1 with TRBJ2-1; 11 positions match TRBD2. The CDR3 totals 14 residues. Germline V CDR1 and CDR2: SQVTM, ANQGSEA. The junction had 5 bases not matched to a gene; V was cut back by 4 bases and J by 6 bases. Here the CDR3 reads CSVGRLAGGNEQFF. Here the CDR3 DNA reads TGCAGCGTTGGCAGGCTAGCGGGAGGCAATGAGCAGTTCTTC.

V usage is TRBV7-9 and J usage is TRBJ2-7; D gene unclear. Per the germline V gene, CDR1 is SEHNR and CDR2 is FQNEAQ (reference sequence). The CDR3 sequence is 11 residues long. The V end lost 3 bases, the J end lost 4 bases, and 4 bases lay between the germline ends. The CDR3 DNA is TGTGCCAGCAGCTTCTCATACGAGCAGTACTTC. Encoded protein: CASSFSYEQYF.

J is TRBJ1-5 and V is TRBV4-1; D gene uncertain. CDR1 MGHRA and CDR2 YSYEKL come from the germline V gene. The CDR3 has 16 residues. Trimming removed 0 bases at V and 9 bases at J, with 18 bases between. The CDR3, as DNA: TGCGCCAGCAGCCAAGACCAGGCGATCAATCAATGGCCCCAGCATTTT. The encoded protein is CASSQDQAINQWPQHF.

This clone appeared a few times. The genes are TRBV6-6 and TRBJ1-1, with 7 bases identical to TRBD1. Looked up from germline, CDR1 is MNHNY and CDR2 is SVGAGI (reference sequence). Unmatched junction bases numbered 8, after V lost 6 bases and J lost 1 base. The CDR3 has 15 residues. The CDR3 loop reads CASRHRDRWNTEAFF. The CDR3 coding sequence is TGTGCCAGCAGACACAGGGACAGATGGAACACTGAAGCTTTCTTT.